This TCR beta chain stems from a study of shared clonotypes between healthy human individuals (dated by TCRdb to about 2020). Regarding the complete study: The cohort included three men and a couple of women between 18 and 49 years of age. To estimate repertoire size and how much clonotypes are shared between individuals, the study performed deep sequencing of blood TCR repertoires from 4 to 6 healthy adults. To increase sequencing depth and limit assay-specific biases, TCR repertoire library preparation and sequencing were carried out by different laboratories using diverse techniques. Per donor, leukapheresis produced somewhere between about 0.94 and 9 billion PBMCs.

Using the deep immunoSEQ assay, multiplex PCR amplified TCR CDR3 regions from genomic DNA. Extracted genomic DNA from each cell subset was spread evenly across all wells of several immunoSEQ 96-well plates, with each plate serving as a replicate. Each replicate PCR for unsorted PBMC received approximately 0.3 ug genomic DNA, equal to about 30,000 T cell genomes. Unsorted PBMC genomic DNA was sequenced across ten immunoSEQ deep assay plates. Purified libraries were quantified with a Qubit 3.0 fluorometer, sized on a Bioanalyzer 2100, and re-quantified with the KAPA Library Quantification kit. Every immunoSEQ 96-well plate was sequenced on a dedicated single-read 150-cycle Illumina NextSeq 550 flow cell. Per the source publication's procedure: Because only junctional sequences without quality scores were contained in the immunoSEQ output, filtering matching that applied to full-length reads could not be performed. Sequences were annotated with PyIR, a Python wrapper for IgBLAST v1.9, using IMGT germline references to assign V/J genes and CDR3. Reads with weak V/J assignments (E-value above 1e-6), missing CDR3, stop codons, out-of-frame junctions, or ambiguous translated residues were removed. V3J clonotypes were defined as sequences sharing the same inferred V gene, J gene, and CDR3 amino acid sequence. To compute the percentage overlap between repertoires, the number of shared unique clonotypes was divided by the size of the smaller repertoire. RTK rarefaction, the Chao1 estimator, and Recon v2.1 estimates of unobserved clonotypes were used to assess repertoire richness. TCRdb provides this immuneACCESS table in a form limited to in-frame rearrangements. Some clones are lacking; in checked studies, under half of them reflect an unresolved V gene, and why the rest are absent is not known. Clone size and the V and J calls come from that table; the DNA yielded D and trimming. A total of approximately 460,000 clones appear in this sample, 77% of them only once. More than 10% of the sample is taken by the ten largest.

Healthy HIV-negative adults with no recently reported acute infections or vaccinations were included as donors. Every donor was a Caucasian adult living in Nashville, Tennessee, USA. For unsorted samples, 100 million or so PBMCs were counted, and genomic DNA was extracted using the QIAamp DNA Blood Mini kit. Blood was collected by leukapheresis, and PBMCs were isolated by Ficoll-Histopaque density gradient centrifugation and then cryopreserved in liquid nitrogen vapor phase. Findings and caveats that apply to the study as a whole: Because the study included only a small number of donors, the genetic and exposure-history diversity represented was limited. Pairwise subsampling led to the expectation that sequencing depth would affect the degree of clonotype sharing among donors. Only blood was sampled, and tissue TCR repertoires likely differ from those in blood.

Turning to this clone: It has no known antigen specificity. A clone one base away is much larger, so this may be a read error. The same CDR3 arises from other DNA sequences in this sample as well.

Taken from the germline V gene (reference sequence), the CDR1 and CDR2 loops are GTSNPN and SVGIG. The CDR3 numbers 13 residues from cysteine through phenylalanine. Kept here is only the CDR3 DNA, which spans 39 bases and is read in frame from base 1. Sequenced: PBMCs. The chain employs TRBV30 and TRBJ1-6; the D gene identity is not certain. This clonotype originated in a woman in her thirties or forties in good health. Some clones in this sample may be carry-over from other donors' samples. For the CDR3, the sequence is CAWRRRGNSPLHF. DNA sequence: TGTGCCTGGAGGAGAAGAGGGAATTCACCGCTCCACTTT.